The subject of this entry is one T cell receptor (beta chain). This specimen comes from a study of blood T cell repertoires in COVID-19. For the study at large: COVID-19 samples, acute and convalescent, were from the United States, Italy and Spain. PBMCs, B-cell-depleted T cells, or T cells were the source of the cDNA or gDNA that made up the material.

Study processing details: Nucleated cell number was recorded as an estimate derived from reference gene primer amplification. Sequencing used immunoSEQ multiplex PCR; TCRdb keeps in-frame clones, though not all of them. D and trimming were read from the DNA, whereas the V and J calls and clone size are those reported in that table. The profile shows about 300,000 clones, roughly 82% of them singletons. Germline CDR1 LGHDT, CDR2 YNNKEL (reference sequence). The CDR3 is 16 residues long. The V and J ends lost 1 base and 5 bases, in that order; junction bases with no gene match: 11. This chain joins TRBV3-1 (or the pseudogene TRBV3-2) and TRBJ2-7; 7 nucleotides agree with TRBD1. The receptor comes from a woman in her forties or fifties with acute or convalescent COVID-19. Sequencing was performed on peripheral blood. CDR3 nucleotide sequence: TGTGCCAGCAGCCAAGCAAGGAACAGGGGCGCCCACGAGCAGTACTTC. Residues: CASSQARNRGAHEQYF.